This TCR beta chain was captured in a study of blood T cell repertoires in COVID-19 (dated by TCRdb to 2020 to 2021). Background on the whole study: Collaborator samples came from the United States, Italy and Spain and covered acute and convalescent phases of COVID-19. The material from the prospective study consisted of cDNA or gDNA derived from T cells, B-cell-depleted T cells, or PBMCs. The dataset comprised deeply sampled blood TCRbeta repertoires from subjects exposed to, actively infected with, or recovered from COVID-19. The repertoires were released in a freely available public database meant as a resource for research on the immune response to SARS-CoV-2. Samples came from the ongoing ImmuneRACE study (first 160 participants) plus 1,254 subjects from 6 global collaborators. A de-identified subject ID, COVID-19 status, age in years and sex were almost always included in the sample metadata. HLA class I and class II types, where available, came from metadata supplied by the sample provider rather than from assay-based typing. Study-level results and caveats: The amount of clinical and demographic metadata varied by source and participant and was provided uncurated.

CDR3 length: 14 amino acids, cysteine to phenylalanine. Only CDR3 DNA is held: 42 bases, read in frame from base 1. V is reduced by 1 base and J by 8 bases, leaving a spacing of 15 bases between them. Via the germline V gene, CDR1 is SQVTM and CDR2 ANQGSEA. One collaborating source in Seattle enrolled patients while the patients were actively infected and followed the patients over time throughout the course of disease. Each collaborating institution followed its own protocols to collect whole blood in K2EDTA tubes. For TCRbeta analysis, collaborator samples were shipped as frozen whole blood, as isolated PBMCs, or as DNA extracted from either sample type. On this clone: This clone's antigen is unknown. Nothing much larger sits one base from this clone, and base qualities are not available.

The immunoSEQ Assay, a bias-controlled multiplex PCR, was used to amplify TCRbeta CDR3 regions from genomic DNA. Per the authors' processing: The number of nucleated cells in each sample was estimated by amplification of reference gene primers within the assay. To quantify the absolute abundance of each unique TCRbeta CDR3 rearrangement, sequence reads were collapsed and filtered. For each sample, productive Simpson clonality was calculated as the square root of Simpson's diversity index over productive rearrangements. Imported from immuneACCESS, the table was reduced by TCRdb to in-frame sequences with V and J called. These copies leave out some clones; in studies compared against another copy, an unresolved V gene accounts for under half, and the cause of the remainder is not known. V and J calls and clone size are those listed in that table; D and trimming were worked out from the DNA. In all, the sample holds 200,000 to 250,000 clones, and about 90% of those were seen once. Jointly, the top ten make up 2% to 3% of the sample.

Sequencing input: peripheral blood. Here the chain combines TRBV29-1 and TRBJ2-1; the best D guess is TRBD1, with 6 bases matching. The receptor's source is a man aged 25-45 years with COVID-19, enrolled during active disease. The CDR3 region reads CSVEGAGAEDEQFF. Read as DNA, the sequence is TGCAGCGTTGAAGGGGCAGGGGCAGAGGATGAGCAGTTCTTC.